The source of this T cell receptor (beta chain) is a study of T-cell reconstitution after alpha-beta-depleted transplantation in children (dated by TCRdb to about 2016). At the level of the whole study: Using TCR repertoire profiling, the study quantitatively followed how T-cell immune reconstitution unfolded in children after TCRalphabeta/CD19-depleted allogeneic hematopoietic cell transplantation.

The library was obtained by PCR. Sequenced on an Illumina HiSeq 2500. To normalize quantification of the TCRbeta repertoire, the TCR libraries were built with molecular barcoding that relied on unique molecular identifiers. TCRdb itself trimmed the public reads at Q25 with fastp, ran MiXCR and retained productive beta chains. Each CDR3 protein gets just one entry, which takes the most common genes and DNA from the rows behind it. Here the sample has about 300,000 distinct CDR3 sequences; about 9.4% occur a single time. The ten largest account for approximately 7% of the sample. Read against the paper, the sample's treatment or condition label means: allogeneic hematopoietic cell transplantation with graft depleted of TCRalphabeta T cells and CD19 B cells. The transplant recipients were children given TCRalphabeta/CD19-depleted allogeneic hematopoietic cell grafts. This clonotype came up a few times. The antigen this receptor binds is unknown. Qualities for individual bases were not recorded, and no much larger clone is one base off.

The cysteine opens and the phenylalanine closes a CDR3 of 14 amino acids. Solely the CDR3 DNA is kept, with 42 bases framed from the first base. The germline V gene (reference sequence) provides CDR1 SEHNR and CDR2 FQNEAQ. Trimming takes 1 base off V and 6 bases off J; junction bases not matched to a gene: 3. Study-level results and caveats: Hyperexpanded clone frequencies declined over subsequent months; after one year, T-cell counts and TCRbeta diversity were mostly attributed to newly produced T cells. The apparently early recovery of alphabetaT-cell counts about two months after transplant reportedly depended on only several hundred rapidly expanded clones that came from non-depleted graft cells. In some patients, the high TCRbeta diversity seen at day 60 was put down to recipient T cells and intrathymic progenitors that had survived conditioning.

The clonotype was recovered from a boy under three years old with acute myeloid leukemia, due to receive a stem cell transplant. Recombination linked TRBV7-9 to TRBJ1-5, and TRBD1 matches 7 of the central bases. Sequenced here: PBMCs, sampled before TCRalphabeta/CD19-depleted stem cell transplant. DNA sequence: TGTGCCAGCAGCTTAGGAGGGGGCGGTCAGCCCCAGCATTTT. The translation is CASSLGGGGQPQHF.